These 22 T cell receptor beta chains were sequenced from one sample in a study of graft-versus-host responses after intestinal transplantation. Sequencing used immunoSEQ multiplex PCR; TCRdb keeps in-frame clones, though not all of them. The sample consists of 75,000 to 95,000 clones, 85% to 95% of them appearing once. Antigen specificity for these receptors is unknown. The material sequenced was unstimulated CD4+ T cells sorted from spleen or lymph node cells, taken before transplant. The source is a human donor who was the organ donor for an intestinal transplant.

The rearrangement uses TRBV11-3 and TRBJ2-3, with 9 bases identical to TRBD2. CDR3 length: 18 amino acids. Germline CDR1 SGHNT, CDR2 YENEEA. The ends lost 5 bases at V and 8 bases at J; junction bases unmatched: 20. The chain's CDR3 is CASSRQGFGGGGPFTQYF. The CDR3 DNA reads TGTGCCAGCAGCCGACAGGGTTTTGGCGGGGGGGGCCCGTTTACGCAGTATTTT.

The chain links TRBV6-5 to TRBJ1-1; D might be TRBD1 (5 bases). There are 15 residues in the CDR3. The germline gives CDR1 MNHEY, CDR2 SVGAGI. V lost 6 bases, J lost 0 bases, and 14 bases lay in between. CDR3 nucleotide sequence: TGTGCCAGCAGCAGAACAGGTTCTATGAACACTGAAGCTTTCTTT. Its protein is CASSRTGSMNTEAFF.

This chain joins TRBV5-1 and TRBJ2-6, with a weak D call TRBD1 (5 bases). Trimming shortened V by 3 bases and J by 0 bases, and 16 bases separated the two germline ends. The CDR3 totals 18 residues. Germline CDR1 is SGHRS and CDR2 is YFSETQ. CDR3 bases: TGCGCCAGCAGCTCAGATGACAGTGTGAGCTCTGGGGCCAACGTCCTGACTTTC. Encoded protein: CASSSDDSVSSGANVLTF.

The genes are TRBV2 and TRBJ2-1, with TRBD2 as a possible D gene (6 bases). The V gene's germline CDR1 is SNHLY and CDR2 FYNNEI. Trimming removed 7 bases at V and 5 bases at J, with 18 bases between. The CDR3 sequence is 15 residues long. As DNA, the CDR3 is TGTGCCAGCATGACTTGGACTATAGCTCACAATGAGCAGTTCTTC. It codes for CASMTWTIAHNEQFF.

This sequence joins TRBV30 and TRBJ2-3; possible D gene TRBD2, 7 bases. CDR1 and CDR2 from the germline V gene are GTSNPN and SVGIG (reference sequence). The CDR3 is made up of 16 amino acids. V lost 2 bases and J lost 5, with 20 bases in between. The chain's CDR3 is CAWSPGRGKRGDTQYF. In nucleotides, the CDR3 is TGTGCCTGGAGTCCGGGGAGGGGGAAGAGGGGAGATACGCAGTATTTT.

This chain uses TRBV19 with TRBJ1-2; unclear D gene. This CDR3 has 15 residues. Trimming cost V 0 bases and J 4 bases, with 12 bases left between them. Looked up from germline, CDR1 is LNHDA and CDR2 is SQIVND (reference sequence). This CDR3 reads CASSIDGSPPYGYTF. CDR3 sequence (DNA): TGTGCCAGTAGTATAGATGGCTCCCCGCCCTATGGCTACACCTTC.

This chain connects TRBV10-1 to TRBJ1-2; D is undetermined. The CDR3 totals 13 residues. Germline values: CDR1 WNHNN, CDR2 SYGVQD (reference sequence). The V and J ends lost 3 bases and 3 bases respectively, with 8 bases between them. CDR3 nucleotide sequence: TGCGCCAGCAGTGACCTTACAGACTATGGCTACACCTTC. It specifies CASSDLTDYGYTF.

This rearrangement joins TRBV11-2 to TRBJ2-5, with 10 bases fitting TRBD1. The CDR3 covers 15 residues. Germline CDR1 reads SGHAT; CDR2 reads FQNNGV. Trimming at V came to 4 bases and at J to 2 bases, leaving 4 bases not matched to a gene. CDR3 bases: TGTGCCAGCAGCTCTCCGGACAGGGGGCAAGAGACCCAGTACTTC. Translating gives CASSSPDRGQETQYF.

The J gene is TRBJ2-5, the V gene TRBV2, with TRBD2 as a possible D gene (6 bases). CDR3 length equals 13 residues. Germline CDR1 is SNHLY and CDR2 is FYNNEI. The V gene lost 5 bases and the J gene lost 4 bases, with 11 bases spanning the gap. The CDR3 loop is CASSIQGGETQYF. The DNA for the CDR3 is TGTGCCAGCAGTATCCAGGGAGGAGAGACCCAGTACTTC.

The chain links TRBV28 to TRBJ1-1; D is uncertain. Trimming removed 7 bases at V and 2 bases at J, with 11 bases between. Germline CDR1 reads MDHEN; CDR2 reads SYDVKM. The length of the CDR3 is 13 residues. For the CDR3, the DNA is TGTGCCAGCATGGCGGTTATTAACACTGAAGCTTTCTTT. This gives the protein CASMAVINTEAFF.

The gene calls are TRBV7-7 and TRBJ1-5, with 7 bases identical to TRBD1. Unmatched junction bases numbered 8, after V lost 5 bases and J lost 4 bases. The germline CDR1 and CDR2 sequences are SSHAT and FNYEAQ (reference sequence). CDR3 length equals 15 residues. The CDR3 DNA reads TGTGCCAGCAGCCCAGGGGGACAGCAAAATCAGCCCCAGCATTTT. This sequence encodes CASSPGGQQNQPQHF.

Only one count was recorded for this clone. The chain is built from TRBV7-9 and TRBJ1-2; TRBD1 agrees at 7 bases. This CDR3 has 15 residues. The germline CDR1 and CDR2 sequences are SEHNR and FQNEAQ (reference sequence). The junction had 6 bases not matched to a gene; V was cut back by 1 base and J by 4 bases. The CDR3 spells CASSLGADRAYGYTF. The CDR3 DNA is TGTGCCAGCAGCTTAGGGGCCGACAGGGCCTATGGCTACACCTTC. Looking up the rest from reference TRBV7-9 and TRBJ1-2 gives the full variable domain: DTGVSQNPRHKITKRGQNVTFRCDPISEHNRLYWYRQTLGQGPEFLTYFQNEAQLEKSRLLSDRFSAERPKGSFSTLEIQRTEQGDSAMYLCASSLGADRAYGYTFGSGTRLTVV.

J is TRBJ2-3 and V is TRBV5-1; 13 nucleotides match TRBD2. CDR1 SGHRS and CDR2 YFSETQ come from the germline V gene. The CDR3 sequence is 17 residues long. Germline trimming cut 4 bases from V and 0 bases from J; bases unmatched to any gene: 5. CDR3 in DNA: TGCGCCAGCAGCCCACTAGCGGGAGGGATTAGCACAGATACGCAGTATTTT. Residues: CASSPLAGGISTDTQYF.

The chain employs TRBV19 and TRBJ1-2, with D possibly TRBD1 on 6 matching bases. The CDR3 length is 17 residues. V dropped 7 bases and J dropped 3 bases, with 24 bases sitting between them. The germline CDR1 and CDR2 sequences are LNHDA and SQIVND (reference sequence). The CDR3 spells CASTPLGRQAGDYGYTF. CDR3 nucleotide sequence: TGTGCCAGTACCCCCCTCGGACGACAGGCTGGTGACTATGGCTACACCTTC.

This clone has just one count. The rearrangement links TRBV11-2 to TRBJ2-5; 8 positions match TRBD2. J gave up 3 bases and V 5 bases, and 14 bases lay outside the gene matches. The CDR3 covers 17 residues. Germline CDR1 and CDR2: SGHAT and FQNNGV. This CDR3 reads CASSLRGGAEGEETQYF. CDR3 in DNA: TGTGCCAGCAGCCTCCGGGGGGGGGCCGAGGGAGAAGAGACCCAGTACTTC.

This chain uses TRBV11-3 with TRBJ2-2; D is undetermined. The germline gives CDR1 SGHNT, CDR2 YENEEA. The CDR3 runs to 12 residues. V was trimmed by 8 bases and J by 2 bases, leaving 6 bases between them. The chain's CDR3 is CASCDNTGELFF. CDR3 in DNA: TGTGCCAGCTGCGATAACACCGGGGAGCTGTTTTTT.

This chain links TRBV10-1 with TRBJ1-5; unclear D gene. This CDR3 region has 14 residues. Germline V gives CDR1 WNHNN, CDR2 SYGVQD (reference sequence). Trimming took off 3 bases at V and 0 bases at J, with 6 bases between the two ends. DNA for the CDR3: TGCGCCAGCAGTGACGAGATTAGCAATCAGCCCCAGCATTTT. Its protein is CASSDEISNQPQHF.

The V call is TRBV28, the J call TRBJ1-3, with 7 nucleotides matching TRBD1. Germline CDR1 MDHEN, CDR2 SYDVKM. The CDR3 extends over 11 amino acids. The CDR3 reads CAFGTARTIYF. In DNA form, the CDR3 reads TGTGCTTTCGGGACAGCCAGGACCATATATTTT.

J is TRBJ1-4 and V is TRBV5-4, with TRBD1 identical over 8 bases. V shed 4 bases, J shed 3 bases, and the junction held 8 bases outside the gene matches. This CDR3 comprises 16 residues. Germline-derived CDR1 and CDR2 are SGHNT and YYREEE (reference sequence). The CDR3 nucleotides are TGTGCCAGCAGCCCTGGGACAGGACGACCTAATGAAAAACTGTTTTTT. This gives the protein CASSPGTGRPNEKLFF.

This chain connects TRBV7-9 to TRBJ2-5; 13 bases agree with TRBD2. The germline gives CDR1 SEHNR, CDR2 FQNEAQ (reference sequence). Trimming cost V 2 bases and J 1 base; bases outside gene matches: 4. The CDR3 loop spans 17 amino acids. CDR3 sequence: CASSLRGLAGPQETQYF. In DNA form, the CDR3 reads TGTGCCAGCAGCTTAAGGGGACTAGCGGGGCCCCAAGAGACCCAGTACTTC.

The chain has TRBV12-5 and TRBJ1-5; TRBD1 matches at 7 bases. The CDR3 extends over 16 amino acids. V gave up 0 bases and J gave up 4 bases; unmatched junction bases: 6. Germline CDR1 and CDR2: LGHNT and FRNRAP. CDR3 loop: CASGLVYTGANQPQHF. CDR3 in DNA: TGTGCTAGTGGTTTGGTTTATACAGGGGCAAATCAGCCCCAGCATTTT.

This chain joins TRBV19 and TRBJ2-7; D might be TRBD2 (6 bases). V was pared by 6 bases and J by 0 bases, with 9 bases between. The CDR3 covers 13 residues. Germline CDR1 is LNHDA and CDR2 is SQIVND (reference sequence). CDR3 region: CASRGGASYEQYF. CDR3 sequence (DNA): TGTGCCAGTAGAGGAGGGGCCTCCTACGAGCAGTACTTC.